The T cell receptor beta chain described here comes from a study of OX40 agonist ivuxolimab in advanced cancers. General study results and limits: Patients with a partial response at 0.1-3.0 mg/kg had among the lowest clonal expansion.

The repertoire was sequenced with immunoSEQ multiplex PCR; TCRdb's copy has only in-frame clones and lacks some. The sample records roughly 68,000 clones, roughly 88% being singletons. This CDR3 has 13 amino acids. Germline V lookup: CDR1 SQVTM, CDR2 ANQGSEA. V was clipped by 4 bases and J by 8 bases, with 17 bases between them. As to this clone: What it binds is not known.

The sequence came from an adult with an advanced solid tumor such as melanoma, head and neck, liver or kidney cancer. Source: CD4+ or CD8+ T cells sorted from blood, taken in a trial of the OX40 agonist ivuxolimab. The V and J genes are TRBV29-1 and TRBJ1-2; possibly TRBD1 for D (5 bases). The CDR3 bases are TGCAGCGTTGGTCACGGGGACGATCTAGGCTACACCTTC. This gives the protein CSVGHGDDLGYTF.